Below are 15 T cell receptor beta chains sequenced from a single sample in a study of T cell responses to AZD1222 COVID-19 vaccine. Repertoires were generated with immunoSEQ multiplex PCR, while TCRdb's copy carries only in-frame clones and drops some. This sample carries around 140,000 clones, roughly 92% of them seen once, and the ten largest clones take more than 5%. Sequencing was performed on peripheral blood, taken on day 0 of AZD1222 vaccination. All receptors come from an adult in good health.

The chain links TRBV24-1 to TRBJ2-3; 7 bases are a match to TRBD2. The CDR3 length is 15 residues. The ends lost 1 base at V and 6 bases at J; junction bases unmatched: 6. CDR1 KGHDR and CDR2 SFDVKD come from the germline V gene. The DNA for the CDR3 is TGTGCCACCAGTGATTTTGCTAGCGGATCCGATACGCAGTATTTT. Residues: CATSDFASGSDTQYF.

This chain connects TRBV28 to TRBJ1-5; no clear D. Germline V lookup: CDR1 MDHEN, CDR2 SYDVKM. Trimming took off 5 bases at V and 4 bases at J, with 6 bases between the two ends. This CDR3 spans 12 amino acids. CDR3 loop: CASSRGNQPQHF. The CDR3 coding sequence is TGTGCCAGCAGTCGGGGTAATCAGCCCCAGCATTTT.

The V gene is TRBV20-1, the J gene TRBJ2-7; 9 bases are shared with TRBD1. The CDR3 totals 12 residues. V lost 3 bases to trimming and J lost 6 bases; unmatched junction nucleotides: 3. Germline values: CDR1 DFQATT, CDR2 SNEGSKA (reference sequence). For the CDR3, the DNA is TGCAGTGCTAGTTACAGGGGGCTCGAGCAGTACTTC. It specifies CSASYRGLEQYF.

The J gene is TRBJ1-2, the V gene TRBV28; D is ambiguous. The germline CDR1 and CDR2 sequences are MDHEN and SYDVKM. This CDR3 is built from 13 residues. Trimming shortened V by 2 bases and J by 1 base, and 5 bases separated the two germline ends. The chain's CDR3 is CASSLKVNYGYTF. The CDR3 DNA reads as TGTGCCAGCAGTTTAAAGGTTAACTATGGCTACACCTTC.

The CDR3 bases are TGTGCCAGCAGCTCGGGCGGAAGAGACACAGATACGCAGTATTTT. As protein: CASSSGGRDTDTQYF. V gene TRBV11-3 combines with J gene TRBJ2-3, with D unclear. The CDR3 has 15 residues. Trimming took 4 bases from V and 2 from J, leaving 13 bases between them. The germline V gene has CDR1 SGHNT and CDR2 YENEEA. Supplemented by reference TRBV11-3 and TRBJ2-3, the full variable domain reads EAGVVQSPRYKIIEKKQPVAFWCNPISGHNTLYWYLQNLGQGPELLIRYENEEAVDDSQLPKDRFSAERLKGVDSTLKIQPAELGDSAVYLCASSSGGRDTDTQYFGPGTRLTVL.

This chain joins TRBV5-1 and TRBJ2-7, with D tentatively TRBD2 (5 bases). With 4 bases removed from V and 4 bases from J, the gap between germline ends came to 15 bases. The length of the CDR3 is 14 residues. Germline-derived CDR1 and CDR2 are SGHRS and YFSETQ. Written as DNA, the CDR3 is TGCGCCAGCAGCCAATCCGGGGTCTGGTACGAGCAGTACTTC. Its protein is CASSQSGVWYEQYF.

J is TRBJ2-7 and V is TRBV19; D is unresolved. CDR1 is LNHDA and CDR2 is SQIVND in the germline V gene (reference sequence). The CDR3 has 13 amino acids. V lost 5 bases to trimming and J lost 4 bases, with 12 bases between them. CDR3 residues: CASSLKARYEQYF. The CDR3 nucleotides are TGTGCCAGTAGTCTTAAGGCGCGGTACGAGCAGTACTTC.

V and J are TRBV5-6 and TRBJ2-1; the match to TRBD2 covers 11 bases. V gave up 6 bases and J gave up 2 bases; unmatched junction bases: 7. CDR1 is SGHDT and CDR2 is YYEEEE in the germline V gene. This CDR3 is 16 amino acids long. The CDR3 is CASNPKLAGAYNEQFF. In DNA form, the CDR3 reads TGTGCCAGCAACCCCAAACTAGCGGGAGCCTACAATGAGCAGTTCTTC.

The sample holds a few counts of this clone. This rearrangement joins TRBV2 to TRBJ1-2; no firm D call. The CDR3 sequence is 13 residues long. V lost 1 base and J 7 bases, leaving 10 bases between the germline ends. CDR1 is SNHLY, CDR2 FYNNEI, per germline. DNA for the CDR3: TGTGCCAGCAGTGAAGGGCGCTCCGCTGGCTACACCTTC. Its translation: CASSEGRSAGYTF. Together with reference TRBV2 and TRBJ1-2, the CDR3 gives the full variable domain: EPEVTQTPSHQVTQMGQEVILRCVPISNHLYFYWYRQILGQKVEFLVSFYNNEISEKSEIFDDQFSVERPDGSNFTLKIRSTKLEDSAMYFCASSEGRSAGYTFGSGTRLTVV.

This rearrangement joins TRBV2 to TRBJ2-5; TRBD1 is a possible D gene (5 bases). The V gene lost 8 bases and the J gene lost 1 base, with 11 bases spanning the gap. The CDR3 runs 13 residues. The V gene's germline CDR1 is SNHLY and CDR2 FYNNEI. CDR3 in amino acids: CASCVDIQETQYF. The CDR3 nucleotides read TGTGCCAGCTGTGTGGACATCCAAGAGACCCAGTACTTC.

V and J are TRBV7-9 and TRBJ2-7, with 7 bases matching TRBD2. With 1 base clipped from V and 5 bases from J, the junction kept 5 bases outside the gene matches. This CDR3 spans 14 amino acids. Germline V gene data show CDR1 as SEHNR and CDR2 as FQNEAQ (reference sequence). The CDR3 DNA sequence: TGTGCCAGCAGCTTAGTCGGGGGGTTCAACGAGCAGTACTTC. Translating it yields CASSLVGGFNEQYF.

The chain couples TRBV5-8 to TRBJ2-2; 9 nucleotides line up with TRBD1. V was pared by 4 bases and J by 4 bases, with 11 bases of the junction left unmatched. The CDR3 runs 17 residues. Germline V gene lookup returns CDR1 SGHTS and CDR2 YDEGEE. The CDR3 region is CASSHTTGTGFTGELFF. CDR3 DNA sequence: TGTGCCAGCAGCCACACGACCGGGACAGGGTTCACCGGGGAGCTGTTTTTT.

The rearrangement uses TRBV18 and TRBJ2-7, with D unclear. The CDR3 has 13 amino acids. Germline V gene lookup returns CDR1 KGHSH and CDR2 LQKENI. The V end was cut by 2 bases, the J end by 2 bases, with 7 bases between. Here the CDR3 reads CASSPGTAYEQYF. The DNA of the CDR3 is TGTGCCAGCTCACCAGGAACGGCCTACGAGCAGTACTTC.

This sequence joins TRBV2 and TRBJ2-2, with unresolved D. Germline loops: CDR1 SNHLY, CDR2 FYNNEI. The ends were cut back, 6 bases at V and 3 bases at J, with 5 bases in the middle. This CDR3 region has 12 residues. The CDR3 DNA sequence: TGTGCCAGCAGCAGAGACACCGGGGAGCTGTTTTTT. Its protein product is CASSRDTGELFF.

This chain joins TRBV28 and TRBJ1-5; D not resolved. Germline V gives CDR1 MDHEN, CDR2 SYDVKM. There are 15 residues in the CDR3. V dropped 10 bases and J dropped 6 bases, with 22 bases sitting between them. For the CDR3, the DNA is TGTGCCATTAGGAGTGGGCAGGCCGAGAGTCAGCCCCAGCATTTT. Translated: CAIRSGQAESQPQHF.